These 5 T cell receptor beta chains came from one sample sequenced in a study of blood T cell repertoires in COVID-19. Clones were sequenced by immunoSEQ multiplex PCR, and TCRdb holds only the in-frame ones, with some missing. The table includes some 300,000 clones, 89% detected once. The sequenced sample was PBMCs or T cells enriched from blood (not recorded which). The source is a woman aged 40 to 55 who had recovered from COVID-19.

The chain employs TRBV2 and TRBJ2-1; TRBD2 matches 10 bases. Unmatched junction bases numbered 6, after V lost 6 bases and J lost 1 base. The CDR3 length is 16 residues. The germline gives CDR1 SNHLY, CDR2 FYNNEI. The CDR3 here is CASRPLAGGSYNEQFF. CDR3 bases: TGTGCCAGCAGGCCTTTAGCGGGGGGTTCCTACAATGAGCAGTTCTTC.

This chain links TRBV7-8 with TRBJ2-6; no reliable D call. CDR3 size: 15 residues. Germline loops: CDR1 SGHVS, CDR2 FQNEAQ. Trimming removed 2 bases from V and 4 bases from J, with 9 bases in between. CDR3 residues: CASSLRSGGANVLTF. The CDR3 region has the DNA TGTGCCAGCAGCTTAAGGTCCGGGGGGGCCAACGTCCTGACTTTC. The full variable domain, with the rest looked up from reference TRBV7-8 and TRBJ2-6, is GAGVSQSPRYKVAKRGQDVALRCDPISGHVSLFWYQQALGQGPEFLTYFQNEAQLDKSGLPSDRFFAERPEGSVSTLKIQRTQQEDSAVYLCASSLRSGGANVLTFGAGSRLTVL.

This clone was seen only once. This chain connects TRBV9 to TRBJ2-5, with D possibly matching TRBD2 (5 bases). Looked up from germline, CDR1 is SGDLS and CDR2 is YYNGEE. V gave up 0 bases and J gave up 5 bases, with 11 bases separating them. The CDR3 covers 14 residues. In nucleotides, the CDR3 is TGTGCCAGCAGCGTAGGGGTGGGAGAGGAGACCCAGTACTTC. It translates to CASSVGVGEETQYF.

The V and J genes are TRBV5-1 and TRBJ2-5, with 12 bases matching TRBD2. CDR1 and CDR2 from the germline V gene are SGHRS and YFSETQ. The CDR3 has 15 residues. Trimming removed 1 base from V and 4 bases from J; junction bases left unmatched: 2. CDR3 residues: CASSLTSGRRETQYF. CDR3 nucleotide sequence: TGCGCCAGCAGCTTGACTAGCGGGAGGAGAGAGACCCAGTACTTC.

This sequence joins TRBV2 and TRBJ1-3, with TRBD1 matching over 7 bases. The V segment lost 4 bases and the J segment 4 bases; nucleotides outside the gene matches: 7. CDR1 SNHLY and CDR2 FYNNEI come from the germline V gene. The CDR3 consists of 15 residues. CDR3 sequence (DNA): TGTGCCAGCAGTGTCGGCAGGGGGAAGGGAAACACCATATATTTT. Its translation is CASSVGRGKGNTIYF. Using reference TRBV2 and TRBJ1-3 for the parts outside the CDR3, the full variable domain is EPEVTQTPSHQVTQMGQEVILRCVPISNHLYFYWYRQILGQKVEFLVSFYNNEISEKSEIFDDQFSVERPDGSNFTLKIRSTKLEDSAMYFCASSVGRGKGNTIYFGEGSWLTVV.